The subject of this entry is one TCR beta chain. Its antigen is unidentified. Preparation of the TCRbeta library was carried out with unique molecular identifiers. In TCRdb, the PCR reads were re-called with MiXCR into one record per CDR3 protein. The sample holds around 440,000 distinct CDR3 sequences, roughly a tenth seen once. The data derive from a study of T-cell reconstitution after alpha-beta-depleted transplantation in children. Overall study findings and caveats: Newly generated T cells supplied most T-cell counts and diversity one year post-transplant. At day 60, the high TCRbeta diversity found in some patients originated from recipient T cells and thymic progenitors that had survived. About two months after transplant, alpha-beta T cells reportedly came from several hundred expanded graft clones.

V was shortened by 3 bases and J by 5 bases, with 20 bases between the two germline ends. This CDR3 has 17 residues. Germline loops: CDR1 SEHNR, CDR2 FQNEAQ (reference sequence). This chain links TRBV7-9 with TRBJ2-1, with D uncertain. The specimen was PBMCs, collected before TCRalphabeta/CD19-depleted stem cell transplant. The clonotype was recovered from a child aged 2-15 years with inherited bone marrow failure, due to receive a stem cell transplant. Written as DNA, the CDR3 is TGTGCCAGCAGCTTGCCCCCTGATGTTGGGTATGACAATGAGCAGTTCTTC. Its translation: CASSLPPDVGYDNEQFF.